The T cell receptor beta chain described here comes from a study of T-cell memory formation after mild COVID-19. Overall study: For the most part, TCR clusters were specific to one donor. Whole-study results and caveats: Proof of SARS-CoV-2 specificity was absent for the second-wave clones that crested on day 37. Pre-infection memory already had some responding clones, implying cross-reactive memory joined.

This clonotype was detected only a few times. Its cognate antigen is unknown. V dropped 5 bases and J dropped 5; count of bases not matched to a gene: 11. There are 15 residues in the CDR3. TCRdb analysed the 5' RACE reads with MiXCR anew, one entry per CDR3 protein. This table holds about 250,000 distinct CDR3 sequences, 15% to 17% found once. This chain joins TRBV12-3 or TRBV12-4 and TRBJ2-5, with 7 nucleotides matching TRBD1. Sequences were obtained from PBMCs or a T cell subset sorted from them (not recorded which). This sequence originates from an adult woman who had mild COVID-19 (a few samples of this study predate the infection). Cell type and time point are not known. As DNA, the CDR3 is TGTGCCAGCAGTCCTAGACAGGGCGCCTGGGAGACCCAGTACTTC. It codes for CASSPRQGAWETQYF.